The present entry profiles one T cell receptor beta chain with its context. This entry belongs to a study of blood T cell repertoires in COVID-19. Looking at the study overall: Material from acute and convalescent COVID-19 was sourced from the United States, Italy and Spain. Nucleic acid was either cDNA or gDNA, and it came from T cells, B-cell-depleted T cells, or PBMCs.

In the source study's methods: Cell counts per sample came from amplifying reference gene primers. Using immunoSEQ multiplex PCR, the repertoire was profiled, and TCRdb retains in-frame clones only, with some absent. The V and J calls and clone size come from that table; D and trimming were worked out from the DNA. Of about 47,000 clones listed, around 86% are singletons. The germline V gene encodes CDR1 LGHDT and CDR2 YNNKEL (reference sequence). V lost 0 bases to trimming and J lost 4 bases; unmatched junction nucleotides: 11. The CDR3 extends over 17 amino acids. What was sequenced was peripheral blood. The receptor's source is a human donor with acute or convalescent COVID-19. The donor label of this sample is uncertain. This rearrangement joins TRBV3-1 (or the pseudogene TRBV3-2) to TRBJ1-2, with 7 bases matching TRBD1. CDR3 coding DNA: TGTGCCAGCAGCCAAGAGCATGGGACAGACTTAGGCTATGGCTACACCTTC. It specifies CASSQEHGTDLGYGYTF.